This TCR beta chain is drawn from a study of memory CD4+ T cells and cytomegalovirus serostatus. Study observations and caveats: A US-trained random forest predicted CMV serostatus with median AUC around 0.9. Of 150 to 200 reported CMV TCRbeta sequences, roughly 67 were found in memory CD4+ repertoires.

The V gene's germline CDR1 is SNHLY and CDR2 FYNNEI. V was pared by 8 bases and J by 7 bases, with 7 bases of the junction left unmatched. This CDR3 is built from 13 residues. Single viable CD3+CD4+CD8-CD45RO+ cells were sorted as the memory CD4+ T cells. Profiled with immunoSEQ multiplex PCR; TCRdb holds only in-frame clones, not every one. This table has about 52,000 clones, 80% to 85% appearing once. Turning to this clone: Its specificity is unknown.

The sequenced material came from memory CD4+ T cells from blood. V and J are TRBV2 and TRBJ1-1, with 10 bases lining up with TRBD1. This TCR was sampled from an adult in good health and CMV-seropositive. The CDR3 region is CASRGQGIGEAFF. The CDR3 DNA follows: TGTGCCAGCCGGGGACAGGGGATAGGTGAAGCTTTCTTT.